This T cell receptor (beta chain) came from a study of control samples from healthy donors and cancer patients (dated by TCRdb to 2018 to 2020). The method was the immunoSEQ multiplex PCR assay. TCRdb's version of the immuneACCESS table is confined to in-frame rearrangements and falls short of the full clone set. An unresolved V gene accounts for under half of the shortfall where checked; the remainder is of unknown origin. The sample contains about 94,000 clones, roughly nine tenths of them found a single time. Of the sample, around 3.8% falls within the top ten clones. Remarks on this clone: The antigen it recognizes is unknown. No much larger clonotype is one base removed from it; base qualities were not supplied.

The source material was blood. The TCR comes from a woman aged 18-30 years in good health.

The bases are TGTGCCAGCAGTTATCGGCCATCCTACGAGCAGTACTTC. The encoded protein is CASSYRPSYEQYF. This chain joins TRBV6-9 to TRBJ2-7; the D gene is unclear. Trimming costs V 2 bases and J 1 base, and their ends lie 6 bases apart. Its CDR3 holds 13 amino acids, cysteine through phenylalanine. Of the read, only the CDR3 DNA is kept; its 39 bases are in frame from base 1. CDR1 is given as MNHGY and CDR2 as SVAAGI, both from the germline V gene.